This paragraph reports one TCR beta chain. What it binds is unknown. This sample was taken from a study of CD8 T cells in ankylosing spondylitis. Overall study results and limits: A TCR beta motif made of about 8 highly homologous variants seemed typical of ankylosing spondylitis blood. CD8+ cells made up the disease-linked clones, which were relatively rare in peripheral blood. In synovial fluid and blood from reactive arthritis, some motif variants were previously reported. In ankylosing spondylitis patients, matched synovial fluid reportedly showed significant enrichment of disease-linked clones.

Making the TCR beta libraries involved quantitative 5'-RACE with molecular barcodes. TCRdb itself ran the 5' RACE reads through MiXCR, one entry per CDR3 protein. The sample lists roughly 470,000 distinct CDR3 sequences; 25% to 30% were seen once. Germline V gives CDR1 DFQATT, CDR2 SNEGSKA (reference sequence). The CDR3 loop spans 12 amino acids. Trimming took off 3 bases at V and 8 bases at J, with 11 bases between the two ends. What was sequenced was blood, either unsorted or a sorted T cell fraction (not recorded which). The V call is TRBV20-1, the J call TRBJ2-1; tentatively, D is TRBD2 (5 bases). The sequence came from a male donor with ankylosing spondylitis. The CDR3 nucleotides are TGCAGTGCTAGTAGTGGTAGCGATGAGCAGTTCTTC. Translated: CSASSGSDEQFF.